This entry features one T cell receptor beta chain sequence. What it binds is unknown. PCR amplification relied on 60 Vbeta primers (plus 13 Jbeta primers). The protocol was immunoSEQ multiplex PCR, while the TCRdb copy is restricted to in-frame clones and leaves out a portion. The sample lists 120,000 or so clones; under 70% were seen once. This sample stems from a study of cytomegalovirus exposure and HLA in healthy donors. The length of the CDR3 is 14 residues. Per germline, CDR1 LGHNA and CDR2 YNFKEQ. Whole-study results and caveats: For most TCR beta V segments, an earlier analysis put the productive rate at about 87% or about 30% of the time. Only CMV serostatus was available as immune exposure information. In vitro assays verified that a few CMV-associated chains recognized CMV antigens specifically.

The chain carries TRBV4-2 and TRBJ2-5, with D perhaps matching TRBD2 (5 bases). The DNA end is more similar to TRBJ2-7, so the J call may be wrong. This clonotype was obtained from a man between 18 and 35 years old in good health and CMV-seronegative. The sequenced material came from PBMCs. This chain's CDR3 is CASSPGLATYEQYF. The CDR3 DNA is TGTGCCAGCAGCCCCGGACTGGCAACCTACGAGCAGTACTTC.